The 22 T cell receptor beta chains reported below all come from one sample, sequenced in a study of blood T cell repertoires in COVID-19. Profiled with immunoSEQ multiplex PCR; TCRdb holds only in-frame clones, not every one. The table lists roughly 160,000 clones, approximately 90% of them singletons. Sequenced material: peripheral blood. These receptors were obtained from a woman in her sixties or seventies who had recovered from COVID-19.

V and J are TRBV5-1 and TRBJ1-3, with D maybe TRBD1 (5 bases). Germline CDR1 SGHRS, CDR2 YFSETQ. CDR3 length: 14 residues. V lost 6 bases to trimming and J lost 2 bases, with 12 bases between them. The CDR3 here is CASMDISAGNTIYF. The CDR3 coding sequence is TGCGCCAGCATGGACATTTCCGCTGGAAACACCATATATTTT.

The chain is built from TRBV10-3 and TRBJ1-1; D is unclear. V was pared by 6 bases and J by 1 base, with 12 bases between. The CDR3 extends over 14 amino acids. Germline-derived CDR1 and CDR2 are ENHRY and SYGVKD. The CDR3 loop reads CAIRTSTANTEAFF. The CDR3 nucleotides read TGTGCCATCAGGACATCTACAGCGAACACTGAAGCTTTCTTT.

The chain employs TRBV12-3 or TRBV12-4 and TRBJ1-5, with D unclear. The V gene lost 6 bases and the J gene lost 7 bases, with 10 bases spanning the gap. This CDR3 comprises 12 residues. The chain's CDR3 is CASSLQWQPQHF. For the CDR3, the DNA is TGTGCCAGCAGCTTACAGTGGCAGCCCCAGCATTTT.

V usage is TRBV11-2 and J usage is TRBJ2-1; 16 positions agree with TRBD2. Germline CDR1 SGHAT, CDR2 FQNNGV. With 5 bases clipped from V and 12 bases from J, the junction kept 7 bases outside the gene matches. The CDR3 is 15 residues long. The CDR3 reads CASSVGTSGGVGQFF. In DNA form, the CDR3 reads TGTGCCAGCAGCGTCGGGACTAGCGGGGGGGTCGGGCAGTTCTTC.

The genes are TRBV7-9 and TRBJ2-7, with unresolved D. CDR1 is SEHNR, CDR2 FQNEAQ, per germline (reference sequence). The V end was cut by 2 bases, the J end by 3 bases, with 2 bases between. The CDR3 has 11 residues. The CDR3 is CASSLYYEQYF. DNA of the CDR3: TGTGCCAGCAGCTTATACTACGAGCAGTACTTC. Using reference TRBV7-9 and TRBJ2-7 for the parts outside the CDR3, the full variable domain is DTGVSQNPRHKITKRGQNVTFRCDPISEHNRLYWYRQTLGQGPEFLTYFQNEAQLEKSRLLSDRFSAERPKGSFSTLEIQRTEQGDSAMYLCASSLYYEQYFGPGTRLTVT.

The rearrangement uses TRBV3-1 (or the pseudogene TRBV3-2) and TRBJ2-5; 10 bases align to TRBD2. V trimming: 1 base; J trimming: 4 bases; junction bases outside the gene matches: 3. Germline CDR1 LGHDT, CDR2 YNNKEL (reference sequence). The CDR3 is made up of 15 amino acids. CDR3 in DNA: TGTGCCAGCAGCCAAGCTAGCGGGGGCCCAGAGACCCAGTACTTC. Its translation: CASSQASGGPETQYF.

This chain links TRBV3-1 (or the pseudogene TRBV3-2) with TRBJ1-2; D ambiguous. Germline assignment: CDR1 LGHDT and CDR2 YNNKEL (reference sequence). The CDR3 consists of 16 residues. The ends were cut back, 0 bases at V and 6 bases at J, with 17 bases in the middle. The CDR3 spells CASSQESPGSVHGYTF. CDR3 nucleotide sequence: TGTGCCAGCAGCCAAGAGTCTCCGGGGTCTGTCCATGGCTACACCTTC.

The gene calls are TRBV28 and TRBJ2-5, with TRBD2 as a possible D gene (6 bases). The CDR3 runs 14 residues. CDR1 and CDR2 from the germline V gene are MDHEN and SYDVKM. Trimming left V 6 bases short and J 2 bases short, with 13 bases between. The CDR3 is CASSLGGAQETQYF. The CDR3 DNA reads TGTGCCAGCAGCTTAGGCGGGGCTCAAGAGACCCAGTACTTC.

This sequence joins TRBV18 and TRBJ1-3; D may be TRBD1 (6 bases). The V end lost 7 bases, the J end lost 5 bases, and 12 bases lay between the germline ends. Germline-derived CDR1 and CDR2 are KGHSH and LQKENI. The CDR3 totals 13 residues. In DNA form, the CDR3 reads TGTGCCAGCTTGACAGGAGCAAGAAACACCATATATTTT. This encodes CASLTGARNTIYF.

This clone was seen a single time. The chain combines TRBV19 with TRBJ2-1; D possibly corresponds to TRBD2 (7 bases). Trimming took off 4 bases at V and 6 bases at J, with 13 bases between the two ends. Germline CDR1 LNHDA, CDR2 SQIVND (reference sequence). CDR3 size: 14 residues. Here the CDR3 reads CASSSGGSLNEQFF. The CDR3 bases are TGTGCCAGTAGTAGCGGGGGCTCTCTCAATGAGCAGTTCTTC.

The chain has TRBV14 and TRBJ2-7; 7 bases agree with TRBD1. The CDR3 has 13 residues. V was pared by 7 bases and J by 6 bases, with 9 bases of the junction left unmatched. The V gene's germline CDR1 is SGHDN and CDR2 FVKESK. In nucleotides, the CDR3 is TGTGCCAGCAATCCAGGGGGTCTCGGCGAGCAGTACTTC. Its translation: CASNPGGLGEQYF.

J is TRBJ2-1 and V is TRBV11-2; D perhaps matches TRBD2 (5 bases). CDR1 is SGHAT, CDR2 FQNNGV, per germline. Trimming took 6 bases from V and 9 from J, leaving 18 bases between them. The CDR3 loop spans 14 amino acids. The CDR3 DNA reads as TGTGCCAGCAGACTCGGACTGGATGGGGTTGAGCAGTTCTTC. It encodes CASRLGLDGVEQFF.

V usage is TRBV14 and J usage is TRBJ1-2; D not certain. V shed 4 bases and J shed 8 bases, with 8 bases lying between them. The CDR3 spans 11 residues. Germline V lookup: CDR1 SGHDN, CDR2 FVKESK. In DNA, the CDR3 is TGTGCCAGCAGCCCCGGTCGGGGCTACACCTTC. Its translation is CASSPGRGYTF.

The chain uses TRBV5-1 and TRBJ1-2, with 8 bases aligning to TRBD1. CDR1 is SGHRS and CDR2 is YFSETQ in the germline V gene. The CDR3 is made up of 13 amino acids. V shed 0 bases, J shed 6 bases, and the junction held 1 base outside the gene matches. The CDR3 loop is CASSLGTGNGYTF. The CDR3 DNA reads as TGCGCCAGCAGCTTGGGGACAGGGAATGGCTACACCTTC.

Only one count was recorded for this clone. The gene calls are TRBV6-5 and TRBJ1-2; 7 nucleotides align to TRBD1. V shed 5 bases, J shed 2 bases, and the junction held 2 bases outside the gene matches. The CDR3 spans 13 residues. The germline V gene encodes CDR1 MNHEY and CDR2 SVGAGI. The DNA of the CDR3 is TGTGCCAGCAGTAAACAGGGGAACTATGGCTACACCTTC. Translation gives CASSKQGNYGYTF.

The V gene is TRBV6-5, the J gene TRBJ2-5; 8 bases are a match to TRBD2. The trim removed 2 bases at V and 2 bases at J, leaving 4 bases unmatched. The length of the CDR3 is 15 residues. From germline, CDR1 is MNHEY and CDR2 SVGAGI. The CDR3 reads CASSYQRGPQETQYF. CDR3 DNA sequence: TGTGCCAGCAGTTACCAGCGGGGGCCTCAAGAGACCCAGTACTTC.

CDR3 DNA sequence: TGTGCCAGTAGTATAGGAGGACTAGTCTTCTACGAGCAGTACTTC. Its translation: CASSIGGLVFYEQYF. V is TRBV19 and J is TRBJ2-7; 7 nucleotides align to TRBD2. Germline V gene sequence: CDR1 LNHDA, CDR2 SQIVND (reference sequence). CDR3 length equals 15 residues. V dropped 1 base and J dropped 3; count of bases not matched to a gene: 6.

The rearrangement links TRBV9 to TRBJ2-1, with D possibly being TRBD2 (6 bases). Trimming cost V 0 bases and J 7 bases, with 14 bases left between them. This CDR3 contains 15 residues. The germline V gene encodes CDR1 SGDLS and CDR2 YYNGEE. In nucleotides, the CDR3 is TGTGCCAGCAGCGTAGAGCCGGGGAGGCTGAATGAGCAGTTCTTC. Its protein is CASSVEPGRLNEQFF.

This rearrangement joins TRBV7-3 to TRBJ1-1; TRBD1 aligns across 10 bases. CDR3 length equals 14 residues. Germline-derived CDR1 and CDR2 are SGHTA and FQGTGA. After removal of 4 bases from V and 4 bases from J, the junction contained 3 bases not matched to a gene. CDR3 loop: CASSSRDRGTEAFF. The DNA for the CDR3 is TGTGCCAGCAGCTCCCGGGACAGGGGCACTGAAGCTTTCTTT.

This clone has just one count. The chain recombines TRBV19 with TRBJ1-6, with 9 bases lining up with TRBD1. Trimming at V came to 6 bases and at J to 7 bases, leaving 4 bases not matched to a gene. Per germline, CDR1 LNHDA and CDR2 SQIVND (reference sequence). The CDR3 loop spans 14 amino acids. In DNA, the CDR3 is TGTGCCAGTAGCCCGGGACAGGGCAATTCACCCCTCCACTTT. Translation: CASSPGQGNSPLHF.

The gene calls are TRBV10-2 and TRBJ2-1; D possibly corresponds to TRBD1 (6 bases). The CDR3 covers 13 residues. V dropped 3 bases and J dropped 8 bases, with 11 bases sitting between them. Germline CDR1 WSHSY, CDR2 SAAADI. CDR3 nucleotide sequence: TGCGCCAGCAGTGATGAACAGGGCGATGAGCAGTTCTTC. This encodes CASSDEQGDEQFF.

V usage is TRBV5-3 and J usage is TRBJ2-1, with 7 nucleotides matching TRBD1. TRBV5-3 is known as an ORF, though its function is uncertain. Germline trimming cut 2 bases from V and 6 bases from J; bases unmatched to any gene: 5. This CDR3 has 14 residues. CDR3 protein: CARSLKQGPNEQFF. The CDR3 DNA reads TGTGCCAGAAGCTTAAAACAGGGGCCCAATGAGCAGTTCTTC.